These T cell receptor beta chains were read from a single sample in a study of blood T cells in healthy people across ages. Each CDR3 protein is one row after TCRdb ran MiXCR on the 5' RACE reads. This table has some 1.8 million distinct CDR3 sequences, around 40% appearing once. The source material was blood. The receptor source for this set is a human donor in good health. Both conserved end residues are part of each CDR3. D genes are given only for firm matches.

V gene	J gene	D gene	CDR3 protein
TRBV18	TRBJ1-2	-	CASSPTGQVNYGYTF
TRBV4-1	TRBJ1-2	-	CASSQEPARQYTF
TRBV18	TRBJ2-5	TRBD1	CAGSPRDSQETQYF
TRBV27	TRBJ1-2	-	CASSPTGNWYGYTF
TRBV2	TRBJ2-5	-	CASSGGLEGTQYF
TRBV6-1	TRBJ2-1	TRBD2	CASRDSGGSYNEQFF
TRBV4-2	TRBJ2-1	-	CASSPRGYYNEQFF
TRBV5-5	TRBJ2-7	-	CASSLDSAPYEQYF
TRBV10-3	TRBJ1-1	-	CAISGSGRGAFF
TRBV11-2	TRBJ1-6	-	CASSFTGQDNSPLHF
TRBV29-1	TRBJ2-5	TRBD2	CSVGGLEIQETQYF
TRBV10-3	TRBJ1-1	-	CAISEEGNTEAFF
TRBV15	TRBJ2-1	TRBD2	CATSRVGLTSGYNEQFF
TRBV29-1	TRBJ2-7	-	CSVGILDNYEQYF
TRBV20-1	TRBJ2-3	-	CSAPGADPDTQYF
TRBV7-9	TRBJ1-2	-	CASSLAIRQGLHGYTF
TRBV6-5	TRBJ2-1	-	CASSSRLGGLDEQFF
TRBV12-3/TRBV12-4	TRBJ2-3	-	CASSRTFTDAQYF
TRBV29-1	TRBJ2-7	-	CSVEGSGRGPYEQYF